This T cell receptor beta chain was recorded in a study of T-cell memory formation after mild COVID-19. Using constant-segment primers, 5'RACE produced TCR alpha and TCR beta cDNA libraries carrying sample barcodes and UMIs. One entry per CDR3 protein, called by TCRdb with MiXCR from the 5' RACE reads. The repertoire holds just under 150,000 distinct CDR3 sequences, with approximately 6% as singletons. From germline, CDR1 is SEHNR and CDR2 FQNEAQ (reference sequence). The CDR3 extends over 14 amino acids. V was shortened by 8 bases and J by 1 base, with 12 bases between the two germline ends. The genes are TRBV7-9 and TRBJ1-3, with D unresolved. Sequenced material: PBMCs or a T cell subset sorted from them (not recorded which). The TCR was taken from an adult woman who had mild COVID-19 (a few samples of this study predate the infection). Cell type and time point are not known. CDR3 region: CASGPRGSGNTIYF. CDR3 DNA sequence: TGTGCCAGCGGCCCCCGGGGATCTGGAAACACCATATATTTT. The whole variable domain, filled in from reference TRBV7-9 and TRBJ1-3, reads DTGVSQNPRHKITKRGQNVTFRCDPISEHNRLYWYRQTLGQGPEFLTYFQNEAQLEKSRLLSDRFSAERPKGSFSTLEIQRTEQGDSAMYLCASGPRGSGNTIYFGEGSWLTVV.